This T cell receptor (beta chain) was sequenced during a study of blood T cell repertoires in COVID-19. Across the whole study: Specimens from acute and convalescent COVID-19 originated in the United States, Italy and Spain. PBMCs, B-cell-depleted T cells, or T cells provided the cDNA or gDNA that made up the material.

As processed by the authors: Counts of nucleated cells, estimated from reference gene primer amplification, were obtained. Clones were read by immunoSEQ multiplex PCR, and TCRdb kept only the in-frame ones, dropping some. Clone size and V and J calls were adopted from that table, with D and trimming inferred from the DNA. The table lists some 320,000 clones, approximately 88% of them singletons. CDR3 length: 17 residues. The germline CDR1 and CDR2 sequences are SGDLS and YYNGEE. J gave up 5 bases and V 1 base, and 8 bases lay outside the gene matches. The specimen was peripheral blood. V and J are TRBV9 and TRBJ2-3, with TRBD2 matching over 12 bases. The sequence was collected from a woman aged 30 to 39 who had recovered from COVID-19. The CDR3 coding sequence is TGTGCCAGCAGCGTATCCCCTAGCGGGGGGGCAGGAGATACGCAGTATTTT. This sequence encodes CASSVSPSGGAGDTQYF.